This T cell receptor (beta chain) derives from a study of control samples from healthy donors and cancer patients. Here immunoSEQ multiplex PCR was the method, and the copy in TCRdb shows in-frame clones only, minus some. The top ten clones hold over 1% of a sample with under 200,000 clones, around 96% of them seen once. Germline CDR1 is LGHDT and CDR2 is YNNKEL (reference sequence). The V gene lost 4 bases and the J gene lost 7 bases, with 13 bases spanning the gap. The CDR3 consists of 14 residues. Sequencing was performed on blood. The chain joins TRBV3-1 (or the pseudogene TRBV3-2) to TRBJ1-4, with D possibly matching TRBD1 (6 bases). This receptor was identified in a woman in her 30s in good health. CDR3 nucleotide sequence: TGTGCCAGCAGCCTACGGGGGGCCGGTGAAAAACTGTTTTTT. It is translated as CASSLRGAGEKLFF.